The 21 T cell receptor beta chains listed next were all sequenced from one sample in a study of human T cells and chemical hapten exposure. Noted time point: pre-sensitization, week 0. Noted treatment: therapeutic diphenylcyclopropenone sensitization with weekly scalp DPC. TCRdb re-called the RACE reads with MiXCR, one entry per CDR3 protein. The sample includes 200,000 to 300,000 distinct CDR3 sequences, approximately 8.6% seen only once; the top ten take 2.3%. This sample comprised whole blood, obtained in connection with sensitization to the hapten diphenylcyclopropenone (DPC). The receptors come from a woman between 40 and 55 years old with alopecia areata. Some clones in this sample may be carry-over from other donors' samples.

Note on this clonotype: Since the CDR3 does not end with the conserved phenylalanine or tryptophan, this likely comes from a read error. The chain employs TRBV6-2 or TRBV6-3 and TRBJ2-1; D unclear. Germline CDR1 and CDR2: MNHEY and SVGEGT. V was cut by 6 bases and J by 7 bases, with 10 bases left in between. The CDR3 length is 12 residues. The CDR3 region is CASSLEGNEQFS. For the CDR3, the DNA is TGTGCCAGCAGCCTGGAAGGGAATGAGCAGTTCTCC.

This chain uses TRBV13 with TRBJ1-2; 8 bases line up with TRBD1. Germline V lookup: CDR1 PRHDT, CDR2 FYEKMQ (reference sequence). V dropped 4 bases and J dropped 5; count of bases not matched to a gene: 9. The CDR3 extends over 15 amino acids. The CDR3 sequence: CASSSQGAGEYGYTF. For the CDR3, the DNA is TGTGCCAGCAGCTCCCAGGGGGCCGGGGAGTATGGCTACACCTTC.

Only one count was recorded for this clonotype. The CDR3 region is CAWSVVYTDTQYF. The CDR3 DNA is TGTGCCTGGAGTGTAGTCTACACAGATACGCAGTATTTT. The genes are TRBV30 and TRBJ2-3; D uncertain. The length of the CDR3 is 13 residues. Germline V gives CDR1 GTSNPN, CDR2 SVGIG (reference sequence). With 0 bases removed from V and 2 bases from J, the gap between germline ends came to 6 bases.

The genes are TRBV12-3 or TRBV12-4 and TRBJ2-7, with 11 positions matching TRBD1. V shed 4 bases, J shed 3 bases, and the junction held 5 bases outside the gene matches. The CDR3 runs to 15 residues. CDR3 in DNA: TGTGCCAGCAGTTCCTCGGACAGGGGGCTCTACGAGCAGTACTTC. This codes for CASSSSDRGLYEQYF.

This chain joins TRBV6-2 or TRBV6-3 and TRBJ2-1; 14 nucleotides agree with TRBD2. Germline CDR1 and CDR2: MNHEY and SVGEGT. This CDR3 region has 16 residues. Trimming at V came to 4 bases and at J to 9 bases, leaving 8 bases not matched to a gene. Here the CDR3 reads CASSSGLAGASGEQFF. DNA of the CDR3: TGTGCCAGCAGTTCGGGACTAGCGGGAGCTTCAGGTGAGCAGTTCTTC.

The table lists this clonotype with many counts. The chain employs TRBV29-1 and TRBJ1-1; D uncertain. The germline CDR1 and CDR2 sequences are SQVTM and ANQGSEA. The CDR3 loop spans 13 amino acids. V dropped 5 bases and J dropped 1 base, with 11 bases sitting between them. In DNA form, the CDR3 reads TGCAGCGTTTCCCGGGCCCCGAACACTGAAGCTTTCTTT. It encodes CSVSRAPNTEAFF.

The rearrangement joins TRBV3-1 to TRBJ2-1, with a possible D match to TRBD1 (6 bases). The CDR3 sequence is 12 residues long. Germline CDR1 LGHDT, CDR2 YNNKEL (reference sequence). V lost 4 bases to trimming and J lost 10 bases, with 11 bases between them. CDR3 sequence (DNA): TGTGCCAGCAGCCCAGGGGAAAGAGAGCAGTTCTTC. Its translation is CASSPGEREQFF.

This chain links TRBV28 with TRBJ2-3, with D possibly being TRBD2 (6 bases). Germline V gives CDR1 MDHEN, CDR2 SYDVKM. Trimming left V 1 base short and J 7 bases short, with 9 bases between. This CDR3 region has 13 residues. CDR3 coding DNA: TGTGCCAGCAGTTTATACGGGGGTTATACGCAGTATTTT. This translates into CASSLYGGYTQYF.

The rearrangement joins TRBV7-9 to TRBJ2-7; no clear D. There are 12 residues in the CDR3. V gave up 3 bases and J gave up 0 bases, with 3 bases separating them. Germline V lookup: CDR1 SEHNR, CDR2 FQNEAQ (reference sequence). The CDR3 DNA follows: TGTGCCAGCAGCTTCCGCTCCTACGAGCAGTACTTC. This translates into CASSFRSYEQYF.

The chain combines TRBV27 with TRBJ1-6, with D maybe TRBD1 (5 bases). The V end was cut by 6 bases, the J end by 10 bases, with 19 bases between. The CDR3 contains 15 residues. CDR1 and CDR2 from the germline V gene are MNHEY and SMNVEV (reference sequence). Here the CDR3 DNA reads TGTGCCAGCAGCGCGTTCCGGGGCGCAAACTCACCCCTCCACTTT. Its translation: CASSAFRGANSPLHF.

The chain has TRBV5-5 and TRBJ1-1; weak D call: TRBD1 (5 bases). CDR3 size: 15 residues. Between the trimmed V and J ends, which lost 2 bases and 5 bases, there was a span of 16 bases. Looked up from germline, CDR1 is SGHKS and CDR2 is YYEKEE (reference sequence). The chain's CDR3 is CASSFTRDAGTEAFF. CDR3 coding DNA: TGTGCCAGCAGCTTTACCCGGGACGCCGGGACTGAAGCTTTCTTT.

This clonotype was seen at least ten times. The chain couples TRBV5-1 to TRBJ2-7, with TRBD1 identical over 8 bases. V shed 4 bases, J shed 5 bases, and the junction held 8 bases outside the gene matches. The CDR3 sequence is 14 residues long. Germline V gene data show CDR1 as SGHRS and CDR2 as YFSETQ. Here the CDR3 DNA reads TGCGCCAGCAGCATCCAGGGGGCGCGTGACGAGCAGTACTTC. This sequence encodes CASSIQGARDEQYF.

This clonotype came up a few times. V gene TRBV2 combines with J gene TRBJ1-2; no firm D call. Per germline, CDR1 SNHLY and CDR2 FYNNEI. The CDR3 consists of 12 residues. Trimming pared 7 bases from V and 1 base from J, leaving 7 bases between. The CDR3 DNA follows: TGTGCCAGCAAGAGGGATAACTATGGCTACACCTTC. Amino acid sequence: CASKRDNYGYTF.

This clonotype has only a few counts. The rearrangement joins TRBV10-3 to TRBJ2-3, with D possibly called TRBD1 or TRBD2 (5 bases each). The CDR3 loop spans 14 amino acids. The germline V gene encodes CDR1 ENHRY and CDR2 SYGVKD. V lost 3 bases and J lost 10, with 17 bases in between. CDR3 sequence reads: CAISDGRGENAQYF. The CDR3, as DNA: TGTGCCATCAGTGACGGCCGGGGCGAGAACGCGCAGTATTTT.

In this sample, this clonotype turned up many times. This chain joins TRBV27 and TRBJ2-1; the D is unclear. The CDR3 extends over 15 amino acids. CDR1 and CDR2 from the germline V gene are MNHEY and SMNVEV (reference sequence). V was trimmed by 9 bases and J by 2 bases, leaving 17 bases between them. In nucleotides, the CDR3 is TGTGCCAGGTCCTGGGGTTTTGGAACCTACAATGAGCAGTTCTTC. As protein: CARSWGFGTYNEQFF.

The rearrangement joins TRBV12-3 or TRBV12-4 to TRBJ2-2; TRBD2 aligns across 10 bases. The CDR3 sequence is 16 residues long. V dropped 6 bases and J dropped 2; count of bases not matched to a gene: 6. CDR3 nucleotide sequence: TGTGCCAGCAGACTCGCTAGCGGGGGTAACACCGGGGAGCTGTTTTTT. Residues: CASRLASGGNTGELFF.

CDR3: CAISEFRTSAAYEQYF. The CDR3 DNA follows: TGTGCCATCAGTGAGTTTAGGACTAGCGCCGCCTACGAGCAGTACTTC. V and J are TRBV10-3 and TRBJ2-7, with 9 bases matching TRBD2. Per the germline V gene, CDR1 is ENHRY and CDR2 is SYGVKD. This CDR3 spans 16 amino acids. V lost 1 base, J lost 2 bases, and 6 bases stayed unmatched.

This clonotype was counted a few times. The chain couples TRBV4-2 to TRBJ1-2, with D unresolved. The CDR3 contains 14 residues. V lost 0 bases to trimming and J lost 4 bases, with 9 bases between them. CDR1 LGHNA and CDR2 YNFKEQ come from the germline V gene. DNA of the CDR3: TGTGCCAGCAGCCAAGATAGTGCCAGCTATGGCTACACCTTC. Encoded protein: CASSQDSASYGYTF.

This clonotype showed up just a few times. The chain joins TRBV5-1 to TRBJ2-4, with D perhaps TRBD2 (6 bases). The CDR3 loop spans 14 amino acids. The germline gives CDR1 SGHRS, CDR2 YFSETQ. V was pared by 5 bases and J by 6 bases, with 15 bases between. The CDR3, as DNA: TGCGCCAGCAGGGCTAGCGCGGTGTCAAACATTCAGTACTTC. The encoded protein is CASRASAVSNIQYF.

V is TRBV12-3 or TRBV12-4 and J is TRBJ1-2, with a weak D call TRBD1 (5 bases). The CDR3 is made up of 13 amino acids. V was clipped by 10 bases and J by 3 bases, with 15 bases between them. CDR3 protein: CATRPGTYYGYTF. In nucleotides, the CDR3 is TGTGCCACTAGACCGGGGACGTACTATGGCTACACCTTC.

This chain links TRBV7-2 with TRBJ2-1; 12 bases agree with TRBD2. Germline CDR1 is SGHTA and CDR2 is FQGNSA. This CDR3 spans 16 amino acids. With 5 bases clipped from V and 6 bases from J, the junction kept 8 bases outside the gene matches. CDR3 protein: CASSLRGGLAGNEQFF. CDR3 coding DNA: TGTGCCAGCAGCCTCCGAGGGGGACTAGCGGGCAATGAGCAGTTCTTC.